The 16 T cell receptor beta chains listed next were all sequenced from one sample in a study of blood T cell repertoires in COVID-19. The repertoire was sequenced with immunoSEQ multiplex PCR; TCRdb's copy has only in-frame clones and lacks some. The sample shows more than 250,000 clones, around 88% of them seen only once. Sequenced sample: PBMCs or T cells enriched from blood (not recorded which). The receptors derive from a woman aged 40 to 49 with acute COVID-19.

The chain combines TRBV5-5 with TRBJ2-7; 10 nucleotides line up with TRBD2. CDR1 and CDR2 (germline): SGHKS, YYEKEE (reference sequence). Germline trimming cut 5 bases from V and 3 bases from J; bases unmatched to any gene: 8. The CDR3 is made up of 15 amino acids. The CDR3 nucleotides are TGTGCCAGCAGTCTGGGGGCTAGCGGGAGCTACGAGCAGTACGTC. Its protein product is CASSLGASGSYEQYV.

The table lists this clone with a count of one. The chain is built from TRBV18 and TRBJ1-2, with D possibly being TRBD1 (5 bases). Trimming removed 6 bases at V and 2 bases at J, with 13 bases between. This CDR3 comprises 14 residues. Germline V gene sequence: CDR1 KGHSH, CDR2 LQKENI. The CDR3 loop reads CASSPLGQNYGYTF. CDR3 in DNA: TGTGCCAGCTCGCCCCTGGGGCAAAACTATGGCTACACCTTC.

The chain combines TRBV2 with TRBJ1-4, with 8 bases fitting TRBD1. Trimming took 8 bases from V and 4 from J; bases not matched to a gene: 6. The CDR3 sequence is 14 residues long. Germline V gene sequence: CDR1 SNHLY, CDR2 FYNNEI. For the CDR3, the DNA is TGTGCCAGCCTACGGACAGGGTTTAATGAAAAACTGTTTTTT. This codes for CASLRTGFNEKLFF. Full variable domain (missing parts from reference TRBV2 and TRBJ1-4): EPEVTQTPSHQVTQMGQEVILRCVPISNHLYFYWYRQILGQKVEFLVSFYNNEISEKSEIFDDQFSVERPDGSNFTLKIRSTKLEDSAMYFCASLRTGFNEKLFFGSGTQLSVL.

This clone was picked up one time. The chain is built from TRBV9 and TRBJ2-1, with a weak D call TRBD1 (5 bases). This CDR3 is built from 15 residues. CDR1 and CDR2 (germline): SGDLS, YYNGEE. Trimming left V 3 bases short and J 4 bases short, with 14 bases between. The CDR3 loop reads CASSESGWPYNEQFF. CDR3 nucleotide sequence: TGTGCCAGCAGCGAGTCAGGGTGGCCTTACAATGAGCAGTTCTTC.

CDR3 loop: CASSLATGTATEAFF. The CDR3 DNA is TGTGCCAGCAGCTTAGCCACAGGGACGGCCACTGAAGCTTTCTTT. The chain links TRBV7-9 to TRBJ1-1, with a possible D match to TRBD1 (6 bases). Germline lookup yields CDR1 SEHNR and CDR2 FQNEAQ (reference sequence). Trimming took 0 bases from V and 4 from J, leaving 12 bases between them. The CDR3 extends over 15 amino acids.

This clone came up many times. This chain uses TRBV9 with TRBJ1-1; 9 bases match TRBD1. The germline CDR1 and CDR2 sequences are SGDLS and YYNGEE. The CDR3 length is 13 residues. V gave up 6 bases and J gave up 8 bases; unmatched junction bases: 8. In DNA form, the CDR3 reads TGTGCCAGCACCGGACCCGACAGGGGGGAAGCTTTCTTT. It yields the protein CASTGPDRGEAFF. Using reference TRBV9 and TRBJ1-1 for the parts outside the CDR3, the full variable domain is DSGVTQTPKHLITATGQRVTLRCSPRSGDLSVYWYQQSLDQGLQFLIQYYNGEERAKGNILERFSAQQFPDLHSELNLSSLELGDSALYFCASTGPDRGEAFFGQGTRLTVV.

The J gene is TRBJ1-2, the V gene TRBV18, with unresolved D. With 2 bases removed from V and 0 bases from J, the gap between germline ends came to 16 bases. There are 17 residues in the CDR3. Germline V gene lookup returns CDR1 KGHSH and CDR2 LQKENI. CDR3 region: CASSPAEPLNANYGYTF. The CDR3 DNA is TGTGCCAGCTCACCAGCGGAGCCATTAAACGCTAACTATGGCTACACCTTC.

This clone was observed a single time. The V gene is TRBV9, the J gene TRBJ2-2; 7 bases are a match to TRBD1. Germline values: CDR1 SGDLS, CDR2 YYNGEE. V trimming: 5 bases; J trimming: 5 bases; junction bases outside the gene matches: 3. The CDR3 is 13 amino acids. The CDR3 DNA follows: TGTGCCAGCAGACCAGGGGGAACCGGGGAGCTGTTTTTT. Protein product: CASRPGGTGELFF.

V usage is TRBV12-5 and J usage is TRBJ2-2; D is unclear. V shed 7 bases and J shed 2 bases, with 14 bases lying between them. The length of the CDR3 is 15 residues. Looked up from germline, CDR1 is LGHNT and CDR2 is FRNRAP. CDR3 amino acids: CASAFWAGNTGELFF. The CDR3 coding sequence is TGTGCTAGTGCCTTCTGGGCCGGAAACACCGGGGAGCTGTTTTTT.

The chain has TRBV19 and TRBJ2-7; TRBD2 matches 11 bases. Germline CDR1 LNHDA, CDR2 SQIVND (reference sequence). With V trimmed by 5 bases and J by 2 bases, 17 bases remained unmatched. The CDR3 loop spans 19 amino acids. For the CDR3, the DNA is TGTGCCAGTAGTCACATAGGCCCTCCCCCACTAGCGGGAGCCTACGAGCAGTACTTC. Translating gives CASSHIGPPPLAGAYEQYF.

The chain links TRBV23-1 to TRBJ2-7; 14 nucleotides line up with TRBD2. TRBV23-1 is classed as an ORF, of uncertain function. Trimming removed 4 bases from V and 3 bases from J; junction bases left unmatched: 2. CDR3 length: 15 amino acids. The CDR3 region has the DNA TGCGCCAGCAGTCCCGGGACTAGCGGGGGCTACGAGCAGTACGTC. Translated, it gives CASSPGTSGGYEQYV.

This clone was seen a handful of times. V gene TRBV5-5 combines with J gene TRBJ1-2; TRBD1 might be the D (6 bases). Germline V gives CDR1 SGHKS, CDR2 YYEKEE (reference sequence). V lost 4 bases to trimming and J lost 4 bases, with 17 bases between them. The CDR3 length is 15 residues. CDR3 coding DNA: TGTGCCAGCAGCACCACCCCACAGGGCAGCTATGGCTACACCTTC. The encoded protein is CASSTTPQGSYGYTF.

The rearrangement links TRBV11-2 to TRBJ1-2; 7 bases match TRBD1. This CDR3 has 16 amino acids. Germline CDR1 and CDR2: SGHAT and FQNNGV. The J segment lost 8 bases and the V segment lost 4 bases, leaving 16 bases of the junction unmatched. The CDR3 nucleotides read TGTGCCAGCAGCTACCGGACAGGCCACCCATCGGGCGGCTACACCTTC. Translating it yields CASSYRTGHPSGGYTF.

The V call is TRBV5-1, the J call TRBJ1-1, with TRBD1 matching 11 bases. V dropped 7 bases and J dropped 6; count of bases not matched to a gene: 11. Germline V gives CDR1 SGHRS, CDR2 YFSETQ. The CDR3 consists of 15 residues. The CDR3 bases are TGCGCCAGCTCCGAGGACAGGGGGCTGATATCTGAAGCTTTCTTT. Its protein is CASSEDRGLISEAFF.

Here the CDR3 DNA reads TGCGCCAGCAGCCCATCCCGGGGTTACGAAGCTTTCTTT. It translates to CASSPSRGYEAFF. V usage is TRBV5-1 and J usage is TRBJ1-1; D unclear. The CDR3 length is 13 residues. Trimming left V 4 bases short and J 8 bases short, with 15 bases between. Germline lookup yields CDR1 SGHRS and CDR2 YFSETQ.

For the CDR3, the DNA is TGTGCCAGCAGTGAGTTCTCCGGGAACGAGCAGTACGTC. Translated, it gives CASSEFSGNEQYV. This chain connects TRBV2 to TRBJ2-7; a weak D match, TRBD2 (5 bases). V lost 3 bases to trimming and J lost 5 bases, with 11 bases between them. The CDR3 covers 13 residues. From germline, CDR1 is SNHLY and CDR2 FYNNEI.